The entry below gives a single T cell receptor beta chain sequence along with its context. RNA transcripts yielded amplified TCR beta CDR3 regions. A set of HTBI primers served as the primers for a first-round RT-PCR of the TCR CDR3. TCRdb ran MiXCR on the multiplex PCR reads and lists one entry per CDR3 protein. The sample has 250,000 to 350,000 distinct CDR3 sequences; 22% are singletons. The data were taken from a study of T cells in Graves' hyperthyroidism and ophthalmopathy. V lost 1 base to trimming and J lost 5 bases; unmatched junction nucleotides: 8. The CDR3 sequence is 16 residues long. Germline assignment: CDR1 SGHDT and CDR2 YYEEEE. Fresh peripheral blood, around 9.2 ml of it, supplied the PBMCs.

The V and J genes are TRBV5-6 and TRBJ2-5; 10 nucleotides line up with TRBD1. The source is a man under 40 with Graves' ophthalmopathy. Sequencing was carried out using blood. The CDR3 sequence is CASSLFRQGARETQYF. The CDR3 region has the DNA TGTGCCAGCAGCTTGTTTAGACAGGGGGCGCGGGAGACCCAGTACTTC.